This entry lists 2 T cell receptor beta chains sequenced from one sample in a study of radiation and T cells in renal cell carcinoma. Here immunoSEQ multiplex PCR was the method, and the copy in TCRdb shows in-frame clones only, minus some. The table lists around 170,000 clones, approximately 90% of them singletons. Stated time point: blood 4 weeks post-SBRT, at nephrectomy. Treatment described: 15 Gy SBRT to primary tumor, nephrectomy 4 weeks later. Sequencing used blood, obtained from a patient whose treatment included radiotherapy and nephrectomy. The receptors shown here come from a woman between 45 and 65 years old with renal cell carcinoma.

This clone occurred once. This sequence joins TRBV15 and TRBJ2-3, with a weak D call TRBD1 (5 bases). V gave up 0 bases and J gave up 1 base, with 8 bases separating them. The V gene's germline CDR1 is LNHNV and CDR2 YYDKDF (reference sequence). The CDR3 runs 15 residues. In nucleotides, the CDR3 is TGTGCCACCAGCAGAGAAGGGGCCGGCACAGATACGCAGTATTTT. Translated, it gives CATSREGAGTDTQYF.

This chain uses TRBV10-2 with TRBJ1-2; maybe TRBD1 (5 bases). V was shortened by 1 base and J by 4 bases, with 10 bases between the two germline ends. Germline CDR1 WSHSY, CDR2 SAAADI. The CDR3 length is 14 residues. Here the CDR3 reads CASSEFDSSYGYTF. The CDR3 DNA is TGCGCCAGCAGTGAGTTCGACAGTAGCTATGGCTACACCTTC.